This entry lists 21 T cell receptor beta chains sequenced from one sample in a study of blood T cell repertoires in COVID-19. Measured with immunoSEQ multiplex PCR; TCRdb has only the in-frame clones, and not every one. This sample has approximately 300,000 clones, with about nine tenths found just once. Sequenced input: PBMCs or T cells enriched from blood (not recorded which). The receptors shown here come from a young woman who had recovered from COVID-19.

In nucleotides, the CDR3 is TGTGCCAGCAGCCCAGGGACAGGGTTACGCGCTTTCTTT. It specifies CASSPGTGLRAFF. This chain connects TRBV11-2 to TRBJ1-1; TRBD1 matches at 9 bases. Germline-derived CDR1 and CDR2 are SGHAT and FQNNGV. V gave up 5 bases and J gave up 11 bases; unmatched junction bases: 9. The CDR3 spans 13 residues.

The chain has TRBV10-1 and TRBJ1-4; tentative D call: TRBD1 (6 bases). The CDR3 consists of 17 residues. Germline lookup yields CDR1 WNHNN and CDR2 SYGVQD (reference sequence). V was pared by 3 bases and J by 2 bases, with 16 bases between. This chain's CDR3 is CASSEPGRGYTNEKLFF. For the CDR3, the DNA is TGCGCCAGCAGTGAACCGGGTAGGGGGTACACTAATGAAAAACTGTTTTTT.

Here the CDR3 reads CASQLDRASYNEQFF. CDR3 nucleotides: TGTGCCAGTCAACTAGACAGGGCCTCCTACAATGAGCAGTTCTTC. J is TRBJ2-1 and V is TRBV27, with 7 bases fitting TRBD1. Germline CDR1 and CDR2: MNHEY and SMNVEV (reference sequence). This CDR3 region has 15 residues. V lost 9 bases and J lost 0; bases outside the gene matches: 8.

The chain employs TRBV28 and TRBJ1-2; perhaps TRBD1 as D (6 bases). V shed 5 bases and J shed 6 bases, with 13 bases lying between them. This CDR3 comprises 13 residues. Germline values: CDR1 MDHEN, CDR2 SYDVKM. CDR3 loop: CASSRTVLNGYTF. The CDR3 DNA is TGTGCCAGCAGTCGGACAGTTCTAAATGGCTACACCTTC.

The V call is TRBV7-9, the J call TRBJ1-1; D remains ambiguous. Trimming cost V 0 bases and J 3 bases, with 8 bases left between them. CDR3 length: 14 amino acids. Germline loops: CDR1 SEHNR, CDR2 FQNEAQ (reference sequence). CDR3 in DNA: TGTGCCAGCAGCTTAGCCGGGGAGTACACTGAAGCTTTCTTT. It encodes CASSLAGEYTEAFF.

CDR3 nucleotides: TGTGCCAGCAGGGCGGGGAACTACGAGCAGTACTTC. Translation gives CASRAGNYEQYF. The rearrangement uses TRBV12-3 or TRBV12-4 and TRBJ2-7; D might be TRBD2 (6 bases). The CDR3 has 12 amino acids. The V and J ends lost 6 bases and 3 bases respectively, with 9 bases between them.

Here the CDR3 reads CASSVEGQGNSYGYTF. The CDR3 DNA follows: TGTGCCAGCAGCGTAGAGGGACAGGGGAACAGCTATGGCTACACCTTC. J is TRBJ1-2 and V is TRBV9; 10 bases map to TRBD1. The germline V gene encodes CDR1 SGDLS and CDR2 YYNGEE. V lost 0 bases, J lost 4 bases, and 6 bases stayed unmatched. The CDR3 runs to 16 residues.

This sequence joins TRBV11-3 and TRBJ2-1, with D possibly TRBD1 on 6 matching bases. This CDR3 has 14 residues. Trimming stripped 1 base from V and 8 bases from J, with 12 bases between. The germline gives CDR1 SGHNT, CDR2 YENEEA. Written as DNA, the CDR3 is TGTGCCAGCAGCTTAGGCAGGGGTGGCGATGAGCAGTTCTTC. The encoded protein is CASSLGRGGDEQFF.

This rearrangement joins TRBV28 to TRBJ1-2, with 8 bases lining up with TRBD1. The germline V gene has CDR1 MDHEN and CDR2 SYDVKM. V shed 9 bases and J 4 bases; nucleotides not matched to a gene: 10. The CDR3 totals 14 residues. This CDR3 reads CASHGSGTGYGYTF. The CDR3 DNA reads as TGTGCCAGTCACGGCTCAGGGACAGGCTATGGCTACACCTTC.

The chain joins TRBV5-1 to TRBJ1-1; D is possibly TRBD1 (6 bases). The germline CDR1 and CDR2 sequences are SGHRS and YFSETQ. This CDR3 contains 15 residues. V shed 1 base and J shed 3 bases, with 13 bases lying between them. CDR3 residues: CASSLRGAQDTEAFF. The CDR3 DNA follows: TGCGCCAGCAGCTTGCGGGGGGCGCAGGACACTGAAGCTTTCTTT.

The chain joins TRBV24-1 to TRBJ2-1, with 7 bases fitting TRBD1. The CDR3 runs to 19 residues. Per the germline V gene, CDR1 is KGHDR and CDR2 is SFDVKD. Germline trimming cut 2 bases from V and 0 bases from J; bases unmatched to any gene: 12. CDR3 DNA sequence: TGTGCCACCAGTGATTCCGCCTACCGGGACAGCCACTCCTACAATGAGCAGTTCTTC. It yields the protein CATSDSAYRDSHSYNEQFF.

The V call is TRBV6-5, the J call TRBJ1-6; no reliable D call. The germline CDR1 and CDR2 sequences are MNHEY and SVGAGI. V lost 6 bases and J 7 bases, leaving 10 bases between the germline ends. The CDR3 covers 13 residues. In nucleotides, the CDR3 is TGTGCCAGCAGCCCGGTGAGAAATTCACCCCTCCACTTT. Its protein product is CASSPVRNSPLHF.

CDR3 sequence (DNA): TGCGCCAGCAGCCAAGACCGGGACAATTATAGCAATCAGCCCCAGCATTTT. Residues: CASSQDRDNYSNQPQHF. The chain carries TRBV4-1 and TRBJ1-5; TRBD1 might be the D (6 bases). Trimming took off 0 bases at V and 0 bases at J, with 12 bases between the two ends. Per the germline V gene, CDR1 is MGHRA and CDR2 is YSYEKL. There are 17 residues in the CDR3.

The chain recombines TRBV21-1 with TRBJ1-2; the table's D call of TRBD1 was not tested on the DNA. TRBV21-1 is a recognized pseudogene. The CDR3 totals 12 residues. The CDR3 is CASSTGQYGYTF. The DNA for the CDR3 is TGTGCCAGCAGCACGGGACAGTATGGCTACACCTTC.

In nucleotides, the CDR3 is TGTGCCAGCAGTGATCGCGGGACAGGGGACGGCTACACCTTC. Translated: CASSDRGTGDGYTF. The rearrangement uses TRBV6-4 and TRBJ1-2; 10 positions match TRBD1. The CDR3 extends over 14 amino acids. Germline CDR1 and CDR2: MRHNA and SNTAGT. The V gene end was trimmed by 3 bases and the J gene end by 8 bases; junction bases not matched to a gene: 6.

This chain connects TRBV7-8 to TRBJ2-7, with 8 bases identical to TRBD1. J lost 5 bases, V lost 5 bases, and 8 bases had no gene match. This CDR3 contains 14 residues. CDR1 SGHVS and CDR2 FQNEAQ come from the germline V gene. The CDR3 here is CASSPDRGSNEQYF. CDR3 nucleotide sequence: TGTGCCAGCAGCCCAGACAGGGGCAGCAACGAGCAGTACTTC.

Only one count was recorded for this clone. The genes are TRBV27 and TRBJ1-5, with D possibly being TRBD1 (6 bases). The germline gives CDR1 MNHEY, CDR2 SMNVEV (reference sequence). Between the trimmed V and J ends, which lost 6 bases and 6 bases, there was a span of 21 bases. This CDR3 has 16 amino acids. The CDR3 here is CASSETGTRRRQPQHF. The CDR3 nucleotides are TGTGCCAGCAGCGAAACAGGGACCCGTCGACGTCAGCCCCAGCATTTT.

V usage is TRBV6-5 and J usage is TRBJ1-1; TRBD1 agrees at 7 bases. The CDR3 runs 14 residues. Trimming took 0 bases from V and 10 from J; bases not matched to a gene: 8. The germline V gene has CDR1 MNHEY and CDR2 SVGAGI. The CDR3 here is CASSYSDRVSGAFF. The CDR3 DNA reads TGTGCCAGCAGTTACTCTGACAGGGTCTCTGGAGCTTTCTTT.

This clone was found once. This chain links TRBV7-3 with TRBJ2-1; D may be TRBD2 (6 bases). The CDR3 is 17 residues long. Trimming pared 5 bases from V and 0 bases from J, leaving 17 bases between. Germline-derived CDR1 and CDR2 are SGHTA and FQGTGA. CDR3 loop: CASSLGAGLSSYNEQFF. CDR3 DNA sequence: TGTGCCAGCAGCCTTGGGGCGGGACTTAGCTCCTACAATGAGCAGTTCTTC.

This clone appeared a single time. CDR3 in amino acids: CASSPQGGTNEKLFF. CDR3 nucleotides: TGTGCCAGCAGCCCACAGGGGGGAACTAATGAAAAACTGTTTTTT. The chain is built from TRBV11-1 and TRBJ1-4; 8 nucleotides line up with TRBD1. Germline V gene lookup returns CDR1 SGHAT and CDR2 FQDESV (reference sequence). Trimming cost V 5 bases and J 1 base; bases outside gene matches: 3. The CDR3 has 15 amino acids.

J is TRBJ1-1 and V is TRBV29-1; D is perhaps TRBD1 (5 bases). Trimming pared 4 bases from V and 3 bases from J, leaving 9 bases between. The CDR3 contains 12 residues. Germline lookup yields CDR1 SQVTM and CDR2 ANQGSEA. The CDR3 coding sequence is TGCAGCGTTGGACGGGGGGACACTGAAGCTTTCTTT. Protein product: CSVGRGDTEAFF.